This is a list of T cell receptor beta chains from one sample in a study of blood T cell repertoires in COVID-19. TCRdb's copy holds only in-frame clones and misses some; the assay was immunoSEQ multiplex PCR. Found here are a few hundred thousand clones, roughly 90% of them singletons; the top ten hold around 1.7%. Sequencing was done on a sample of PBMCs or T cells enriched from blood (not recorded which). Receptors originate from a woman aged 25 to 39 who had recovered from COVID-19. Each CDR3 is given with its conserved first and last residue. The D gene is left open where the match is weak. Not all rows give a size; the values are once, few, many and, for expanded clones, a class.

abundance,v_gene,j_gene,d_gene,CDR3nt,CDR3aa
NA,TRBV19,TRBJ1-6,TRBD1,TGTGCCAGTAGTCCAGGGACAGGACAAAAGAGCTCCTATAATTCACCCCTCCACTTT,CASSPGTGQKSSYNSPLHF
NA,TRBV6-2/TRBV6-3,TRBJ1-5,TRBD1,TGTGCCAGCAGTGGTGGGACAGGGGTAAATCAGCCCCAGCATTTT,CASSGGTGVNQPQHF
once,TRBV25-1,TRBJ1-2,NA,TGTGCCAGCAGTGATATGGGGAGGCTTGGCTACACCTTC,CASSDMGRLGYTF
once,TRBV6-5,TRBJ1-1,NA,TGTGCCAGCACCATGGAGATTCGCGGTTCCACTGAAGCTTTCTTT,CASTMEIRGSTEAFF
NA,TRBV28,TRBJ2-4,TRBD1,TGTGCCAGCAGAGACAGGGGTTTTCTCCTTTTTCAGTACTTC,CASRDRGFLLFQYF
NA,TRBV2,TRBJ1-5,TRBD1,TGTGCCAGCAGTGATCTGGGACAGGGTAATCAGCCCCAGCATTTT,CASSDLGQGNQPQHF
NA,TRBV19,TRBJ1-1,NA,TGTGCCAGTAGTATAACTCAGGCCCGGGGGGCTGAAGCTTTCTTT,CASSITQARGAEAFF
NA,TRBV9,TRBJ1-2,TRBD1,TGTGCCAGCAGTCATGCGACAGGGAGCTATGGCTACACCTTC,CASSHATGSYGYTF
NA,TRBV5-4,TRBJ1-4,NA,TGTGCCAGCAGCTCGAACAGGGAGGAAAAACTGTTTTTT,CASSSNREEKLFF
NA,TRBV5-1,TRBJ2-3,NA,TGCGCCAGCAGCTTGGCGGGAGTGAACACAGATACGCAGTATTTT,CASSLAGVNTDTQYF
NA,TRBV25-1,TRBJ2-3,NA,TGTGCCAGCAGTGAATATCTATATACGCAGTATTTT,CASSEYLYTQYF
NA,TRBV6-2/TRBV6-3,TRBJ2-3,TRBD2,TGTGCCAGCAGCCGCACTAGCGGGAGAGTTCGTACAGATACGCAGTATTTT,CASSRTSGRVRTDTQYF
NA,TRBV3-1/TRBV3-2,TRBJ1-2,NA,TGTGCCAGCAGCTCGGACAGCGGCACCGGCTATGGCTACACCTTC,CASSSDSGTGYGYTF
once,TRBV6-5,TRBJ2-7,TRBD2,TGTGCCAGCAGCGGGGGGGGTCTTCTCTACGAGCAGTACTTC,CASSGGGLLYEQYF
NA,TRBV28,TRBJ2-7,TRBD1,TGTGCCAGCAGTGTCCCCAGACAGGGAACGGGGCAGTACTTC,CASSVPRQGTGQYF
NA,TRBV2,TRBJ2-3,TRBD2,TGTGCCAGCAGCTGGCTAGCGGGAGCAGATACGCAGTATTTT,CASSWLAGADTQYF
NA,TRBV5-1,TRBJ1-4,NA,TGCGCCAGCAGCTTGGGGCAAGGGGGTACCCCTAATGAAAAACTGTTTTTT,CASSLGQGGTPNEKLFF
NA,TRBV29-1,TRBJ1-4,NA,TGCAGCGTTGGGAGAGGGAGCGGAAAACTGTTTTTT,CSVGRGSGKLFF
NA,TRBV23-1,TRBJ2-1,NA,TGCGCCTCCGCTAATTTGTTCTTC,CASANLFF
NA,TRBV6-1,TRBJ2-6,NA,TGTGCCAGCAGTAAAGAAGGGGGTACTGGGGCCAACGTCCTGACTTTC,CASSKEGGTGANVLTF
few,TRBV6-1,TRBJ1-2,NA,TGTGCCAGCAGTGACGGGGTCCGGAGTCGCACCTTC,CASSDGVRSRTF
few,TRBV5-6,TRBJ1-5,TRBD1,TGTGCCAGCAGCTTCCGGACAGGTGGGGGTCAGCCCCAGCATTTT,CASSFRTGGGQPQHF
NA,TRBV15,TRBJ2-1,NA,TGTGCCACCAGCCTTAGGGCTCTAGCGTTCTCCTACAATGAGCAGTTCTTC,CATSLRALAFSYNEQFF
few,TRBV28,TRBJ1-5,NA,TGTGCCAGCAGTCCCCGTAGCCCGAGCAATCAGCCCCAGCATTTT,CASSPRSPSNQPQHF
NA,TRBV6-5,TRBJ1-1,NA,TGTGCCAGCAGTACCCGCAGGGAAAAGAACACTGAAGCTTTCTTT,CASSTRREKNTEAFF
NA,TRBV28,TRBJ2-1,TRBD2,TGTGCCAGCAGTCCTCGACTAGCGGGGAACAATGAGCAGTTCTTC,CASSPRLAGNNEQFF
NA,TRBV28,TRBJ1-1,NA,TGTGCCAGCAGCCTACAGGGATCTGAAGCTTTCTTT,CASSLQGSEAFF
NA,TRBV15,TRBJ1-4,NA,TGTGCCACCAGCAGCCCAGGTTCCGTGAAAAAACTGTTTTTT,CATSSPGSVKKLFF
NA,TRBV4-2,TRBJ2-4,NA,TGTGCCAGCAGCCAAGATAGTACGGGAAACATTCAGTACTTC,CASSQDSTGNIQYF
NA,TRBV9,TRBJ1-3,TRBD1,TGTGCCAGCAGCGAGTGGGACAGTGGAAACACCATATATTTT,CASSEWDSGNTIYF
NA,TRBV11-2,TRBJ2-2,TRBD1,TGTGCCAGCAGCTCGGTATCCGGACAGGTTGACACCGGGGAGCTGTTTTTT,CASSSVSGQVDTGELFF
once,TRBV30,TRBJ2-3,TRBD1,TGTGCCTGGAGGGTGAGACAGGGGATAGGTACGCAGTATTTT,CAWRVRQGIGTQYF
NA,TRBV19,TRBJ1-5,NA,TGTGCCAGTAGTATTAGTGGGACACAAAATCAGCCCCAGCATTTT,CASSISGTQNQPQHF
NA,TRBV6-1,TRBJ2-7,TRBD1,TGTGCCAGCAGTGATTGGCCAGGGGGCTCCTACGAGCAGTACTTC,CASSDWPGGSYEQYF
NA,TRBV5-5,TRBJ1-5,NA,TGTGCCAGCAGCTTGACGCCGGGAGGTGGCAATCAGCCCCAGCATTTT,CASSLTPGGGNQPQHF
NA,TRBV7-9,TRBJ1-1,NA,TGTGCCAGCAGCTTTGCCGGGTATGGGAACACTGAAGCTTTCTTT,CASSFAGYGNTEAFF
NA,TRBV19,TRBJ2-7,TRBD1,TGTGCCAGTAGGGGGGACAGTCCCTACGAGCAGTACTTC,CASRGDSPYEQYF
once,TRBV28,TRBJ2-7,TRBD2,TGTGCCAGCAGTCCTTTCCCTAGCGTTCCGGGGGGTCACGAGCAGTACTTC,CASSPFPSVPGGHEQYF
NA,TRBV13,TRBJ2-7,NA,TGTGCCAGCAGCCCCACAGGGAAGGCCTACGAGCAGTACTTC,CASSPTGKAYEQYF
NA,TRBV7-2,TRBJ1-1,NA,TGTGCCAGCCACAAAGCGGGGGATCCTGAAGCTTTCTTT,CASHKAGDPEAFF
NA,TRBV6-2/TRBV6-3,TRBJ2-3,TRBD1,TGTGCCAGCAGTTACTCGAGCCAGGGGGGCACAGATACGCAGTATTTT,CASSYSSQGGTDTQYF
NA,TRBV7-9,TRBJ1-1,TRBD1,TGTGCCAGCAGCGGAGACAGGGTTTTGAGGACTGAAGCTTTCTTT,CASSGDRVLRTEAFF
NA,TRBV7-8,TRBJ1-5,NA,TGTGCCAGCAGCTCTGGAGGGAATGGACAGCCCCAGCATTTT,CASSSGGNGQPQHF
few,TRBV28,TRBJ1-1,NA,TGTGCCAGCAGTACAGGATTTTTTACGGCTTTCTTT,CASSTGFFTAFF
NA,TRBV13,TRBJ1-1,NA,TGTGCCAGCCAAATGGGGAGGGGCACTGAAGCTTTCTTT,CASQMGRGTEAFF
NA,TRBV27,TRBJ2-5,TRBD1,TGTGCCAGCCGAACCTACTGGGACAGGGGGACCCAGTACTTC,CASRTYWDRGTQYF
NA,TRBV9,TRBJ1-2,TRBD1,TGTGCCAGCAGCGTAGAGAAGGACAGGGTATATGGCTACACCTTC,CASSVEKDRVYGYTF
NA,TRBV7-9,TRBJ1-2,NA,TGTGCCAGCAGCGGCCCGCGGGAGGTGGGAGATGGCTACACCTTC,CASSGPREVGDGYTF
NA,TRBV7-3,TRBJ2-1,NA,TGTGCCAGCAGCTTAGGGCAGGGGATCGATGAGCAGTTCTTC,CASSLGQGIDEQFF
NA,TRBV3-1/TRBV3-2,TRBJ1-1,TRBD1,TGTGCCAGCAGCCTCGACAGGGCGGGCGGAGCTTTCTTT,CASSLDRAGGAFF
NA,TRBV19,TRBJ2-2,NA,TGTGCCAGTAGTCGCCTATCCGGGACTAACACCGGGGAGCTGTTTTTT,CASSRLSGTNTGELFF
once,TRBV29-1,TRBJ1-3,TRBD1,TGCAGCGGGAGACAGGGCAGTTCTGGAAACACCATATATTTT,CSGRQGSSGNTIYF
NA,TRBV14,TRBJ2-5,NA,TGTGCCAGCAGCCAAGCGGGTCGCCGGGAGACCCAGTACTTC,CASSQAGRRETQYF
NA,TRBV7-9,TRBJ2-3,TRBD2,TGTGCCAGCAGCTTATATCCAAGCGGGGCAAAACCAGATACGCAGTATTTT,CASSLYPSGAKPDTQYF
NA,TRBV5-1,TRBJ1-1,NA,TGCGCCAGCAGCTTTGACAGCTTGAACACTGAAGCTTTCTTT,CASSFDSLNTEAFF